These T cell receptor beta chains were read from a single sample in a study of T cells after posttransplantation cyclophosphamide. TCRdb keeps only in-frame clones here, not all; method: immunoSEQ multiplex PCR. The table has 20,000 to 25,000 clones, approximately 76% seen once. The material sequenced was memory CD4+ T cells sorted from PBMCs. These receptors all come from a woman aged 55-69 years in good health, CMV-negative, and a related stem cell transplant donor. CDR3s include the opening cysteine and the closing phenylalanine or tryptophan. Each record gives: J gene, V gene, D gene, clone size, CDR3 protein. The D gene is left open where the match is weak. Clone size is not always given. Where it is, it says once, few, many or a class for expanded clones.

TRBJ2-3	TRBV10-2	TRBD2	-	CASSLAGGPDTQYF
TRBJ2-1	TRBV9	TRBD2	-	CASSVVTSGSRNEQFF
TRBJ1-4	TRBV7-2	-	-	CASSVSTGATNEKLFF
TRBJ2-3	TRBV9	-	once	CASSVATRGGGDTQYF
TRBJ1-1	TRBV5-6	TRBD1	-	CASSATGVYTEAFF
TRBJ1-2	TRBV7-2	-	-	CASSLAGNYGYTF
TRBJ2-2	TRBV7-3	-	-	CASSQRGGRTGELFF
TRBJ2-7	TRBV28	TRBD2	-	CASRDASGRRNEQYF
TRBJ2-7	TRBV6-1	-	-	CASILMGREQYF
TRBJ2-3	TRBV27	TRBD1	-	CASTLTGTGITDTQYF
TRBJ1-5	TRBV7-2	TRBD1	-	CASRADRDQPQHF
TRBJ2-7	TRBV18	TRBD2	-	CASSPPLAGTYEQYF
TRBJ1-5	TRBV19	-	-	CASRMGGMGNQPQHF
TRBJ2-3	TRBV5-3	TRBD2	-	CARSLFRAGDKDTQYF
TRBJ2-1	TRBV7-2	-	-	CASSSISGEQFF
TRBJ2-6	TRBV2	-	-	CASSSLRGANVLTF
TRBJ1-4	TRBV9	TRBD1	few	CASSTPTGEKLFF
TRBJ1-1	TRBV28	-	-	CASSRGTEAFF
TRBJ2-6	TRBV19	-	once	CASSEGFSGANVLTF
TRBJ2-7	TRBV10-2	-	-	CASSRQGAGEQYF
TRBJ2-2	TRBV5-6	-	-	CASSLYGQLTGELFF
TRBJ1-1	TRBV10-1	-	-	CASSARGGTEAFF
TRBJ2-7	TRBV10-3	-	few	CAIKVRAGEQYF
TRBJ1-1	TRBV5-1	-	-	CASRLAVGARSNTEAFF
TRBJ2-5	TRBV4-2	TRBD2	-	CASSQEAGVETQYF
TRBJ1-1	TRBV7-8	-	-	CASSLEGVRTEAFF
TRBJ2-1	TRBV6-4	-	-	CASSGDLQETYNEQFF
TRBJ2-1	TRBV7-8	-	once	CASSFRSTYNEQFF
TRBJ2-1	TRBV10-1	TRBD2	medium-sized	CATLTSGVYNEQFF
TRBJ1-1	TRBV5-5	TRBD1	-	CASSPEDRGLMNTEAFF
TRBJ2-1	TRBV6-5	TRBD1	few	CASSGDRGNEQFF
TRBJ2-2	TRBV27	-	-	CASSSGTVGRNTGELFF
TRBJ2-1	TRBV6-4	TRBD2	once	CASSDLGSGSIGEQFF
TRBJ2-1	TRBV18	TRBD2	-	CASSLLAGGPHSYNEQFF
TRBJ2-3	TRBV6-1	-	few	CASSEGLRDTQYF
TRBJ1-6	TRBV19	-	-	CASSAETENSPLHF
TRBJ2-6	TRBV5-4	-	-	CASSGWDTYNSGANVLTF
TRBJ1-2	TRBV5-1	-	few	CASSTNDRAYGGYTF
TRBJ1-5	TRBV28	TRBD1	-	CATNKGARQPQHF
TRBJ2-7	TRBV7-6	TRBD2	-	CASSLEVGTRAYEQYF
TRBJ2-5	TRBV9	-	few	CASSGGPKETQYF
TRBJ2-3	TRBV21-1	-	-	CASIPDRGQGTDTQYF
TRBJ2-1	TRBV7-7	TRBD2	-	CASSLSPDSGGFISYNEQFF
TRBJ1-1	TRBV10-3	-	-	CAMTPGSANTEAFF
TRBJ1-2	TRBV6-5	-	-	CASSYGEKGGYTF
TRBJ2-7	TRBV5-6	-	-	CASTYGSYEQYF
TRBJ2-5	TRBV29-1	TRBD2	-	CSVEVLAGGVETQYF
TRBJ2-7	TRBV7-2	TRBD2	-	CASSFTSGNYEQYF